The 21 T cell receptor beta chains below come from one sample, sequenced in a study of glioma-infiltrating T cells. Using RNA template, CDR3s of TCR alpha and beta were amplified with iRepertoire arm-PCR. TCRdb re-called the multiplex PCR reads through MiXCR, storing one row per CDR3 protein. The sample lists more than 100,000 distinct CDR3 sequences, around 29% occurring once. The sequenced sample was glioma tissue, nonneoplastic brain tissue, or PBMCs (not recorded which). These receptors were collected from a human donor with low-grade glioma or glioblastoma, undergoing nonglioma brain surgery, or in good health (not recorded which).

This clonotype has only a few counts. This clone may be a read error of a much larger clone one base away. The chain joins TRBV28 to TRBJ1-1; a weak D match, TRBD1 (5 bases). Germline assignment: CDR1 MDHEN and CDR2 SYDVKM. CDR3 length: 14 amino acids. CDR3 nucleotides: TGTGCCAGCAGTTCGGGGGGAGTCAACACTGAAGCTTCCTTT. It encodes CASSSGGVNTEASF.

This clonotype was counted many times. This rearrangement joins TRBV28 to TRBJ1-2; no reliable D call. Trimming removed 6 bases from V and 4 bases from J, with 9 bases in between. The CDR3 is made up of 12 amino acids. Per the germline V gene, CDR1 is MDHEN and CDR2 is SYDVKM. DNA of the CDR3: TGTGCCAGCAGACGGAGTGCCTATGGCTACACCTTC. It codes for CASRRSAYGYTF.

The chain has TRBV4-3 and TRBJ1-2; 9 bases are shared with TRBD1. Germline CDR1 reads LGHNA; CDR2 reads YSLEER. Trimming took 0 bases from V and 8 from J; bases not matched to a gene: 13. The length of the CDR3 is 17 residues. In DNA form, the CDR3 reads TGCGCCAGCAGCCAAGAATACAGAGGGGGACAGGGTCTGGGCTACACCTTC. Translating it yields CASSQEYRGGQGLGYTF.

Many counts were recorded for this clonotype. The genes are TRBV7-2 and TRBJ2-3; tentative D call: TRBD2 (7 bases). The CDR3 has 13 residues. Germline CDR1 is SGHTA and CDR2 is FQGNSA. The germline V and J ends were trimmed by 6 bases and 7 bases, with 14 bases remaining between them. This chain's CDR3 is CASRGGAINTQYF. CDR3 DNA: TGTGCCAGCAGAGGGGGGGCCATAAATACGCAGTATTTT.

The gene calls are TRBV18 and TRBJ2-7; 11 bases are shared with TRBD2. This CDR3 comprises 16 residues. J lost 2 bases, V lost 0 bases, and 3 bases had no gene match. Germline V gene sequence: CDR1 KGHSH, CDR2 LQKENI. CDR3 region: CASSPPLLAGAYEQYF. The CDR3 nucleotides are TGTGCCAGCTCACCACCCCTACTAGCGGGAGCCTACGAGCAGTACTTC.

This clonotype was counted many times. The rearrangement links TRBV11-1 to TRBJ2-1, with D perhaps being TRBD1 or TRBD2 (6 bases each). Looked up from germline, CDR1 is SGHAT and CDR2 is FQDESV (reference sequence). CDR3 length equals 14 residues. With 0 bases removed from V and 8 bases from J, the gap between germline ends came to 11 bases. This chain's CDR3 is CASSLAGGIDEQFF. The CDR3 bases are TGTGCCAGCAGCTTAGCAGGGGGGATTGATGAGCAGTTCTTC.

Regarding this clonotype: One end of the junction does not line up with germline, which may come from a read error. This rearrangement joins TRBV29-1 to TRBJ1-6; 7 bases line up with TRBD1. The CDR3 sequence is 14 residues long. Germline V CDR1 and CDR2: SQVTM, ANQGSEA. CDR3 sequence: CSVRLGQSNSPLNF. CDR3 nucleotides: TGCAGCGTGAGACTGGGACAGTCGAATTCACCCCTCAACTTT.

Only a few counts were recorded for this clonotype. The chain employs TRBV28 and TRBJ2-6; no definite D call. Trimming cost V 6 bases and J 0 bases, with 9 bases left between them. CDR1 and CDR2 from the germline V gene are MDHEN and SYDVKM. The CDR3 runs 15 residues. CDR3 loop: CASRPSISGANVLTF. The CDR3 nucleotides read TGTGCCAGCAGACCATCCATCTCTGGGGCCAACGTCCTGACTTTC.

This rearrangement joins TRBV30 to TRBJ1-2; 7 nucleotides line up with TRBD1. Germline trimming cut 3 bases from V and 7 bases from J; bases unmatched to any gene: 2. The CDR3 is 11 amino acids. Germline V gives CDR1 GTSNPN, CDR2 SVGIG (reference sequence). CDR3 loop: CAWSNRGGYTF. The CDR3 DNA is TGTGCCTGGAGCAACAGGGGTGGCTACACCTTC.

The CDR3, as DNA: TGTGCCAGCAGCCACCGGGGGGCGGGGTACTATGAGCAGTTCTTC. As protein: CASSHRGAGYYEQFF. This sequence joins TRBV6-2 or TRBV6-3 and TRBJ2-1; D perhaps matches TRBD2 (7 bases). The germline gives CDR1 MNHEY, CDR2 SVGEGT. The V end was cut by 6 bases, the J end by 8 bases, with 20 bases between. The CDR3 is 15 amino acids.

This chain links TRBV19 with TRBJ2-4, with D perhaps matching TRBD1 (5 bases). Germline values: CDR1 LNHDA, CDR2 SQIVND (reference sequence). CDR3 length: 14 amino acids. The V end lost 0 bases, the J end lost 5 bases, and 8 bases lay between the germline ends. The CDR3 sequence is CASSIEPRENIQYF. DNA for the CDR3: TGTGCCAGTAGTATAGAGCCCAGGGAAAACATTCAGTACTTC.

In its sample, this clonotype was seen many times. The chain has TRBV7-8 and TRBJ2-1; the match to TRBD2 covers 7 bases. The CDR3 length is 18 residues. Germline CDR1 is SGHVS and CDR2 is FQNEAQ. After removal of 6 bases from V and 2 bases from J, the junction contained 16 bases not matched to a gene. This CDR3 reads CASRRNPGLGRTYNEQFF. The CDR3 coding sequence is TGTGCCAGCAGACGTAATCCAGGACTAGGAAGAACCTACAATGAGCAGTTCTTC.

This rearrangement joins TRBV7-9 to TRBJ1-2; D perhaps matches TRBD1 (5 bases). This CDR3 is built from 13 residues. V shed 6 bases and J shed 2 bases, with 10 bases lying between them. Germline V lookup: CDR1 SEHNR, CDR2 FQNEAQ (reference sequence). In DNA, the CDR3 is TGTGCCAGCAGTATCCGGGACAACTATGGCTACACCTTC. It translates to CASSIRDNYGYTF.

With respect to this clonotype: A read error may explain this, as a much larger clone is one base away. The rearrangement links TRBV28 to TRBJ2-7; maybe TRBD2 (5 bases). CDR1 MDHEN and CDR2 SYDVKM come from the germline V gene. Trimming pared 2 bases from V and 4 bases from J, leaving 12 bases between. The CDR3 loop spans 14 amino acids. This CDR3 is CASSLVGVGYEQYF. The CDR3 DNA reads as TGTGCCAGCAGTTTAGTGGGAGTCGGTTACGAGCAGTACTTC.

This clonotype came up many times. The chain carries TRBV27 and TRBJ1-6; 11 positions agree with TRBD1. Germline V gene sequence: CDR1 MNHEY, CDR2 SMNVEV (reference sequence). CDR3 length equals 14 residues. Germline trimming cut 5 bases from V and 10 bases from J; bases unmatched to any gene: 4. The CDR3 protein is CASSNRDRGSPLHF. Written as DNA, the CDR3 is TGTGCCAGCAGTAACCGGGACAGGGGGTCACCCCTCCACTTT.

The rearrangement links TRBV7-3 to TRBJ2-2; D is undetermined. The V end was cut by 4 bases, the J end by 1 base, with 7 bases between. CDR3 length: 14 amino acids. In germline, CDR1 is SGHTA, CDR2 FQGTGA. The CDR3 is CASSSAQNTGELFF. CDR3 nucleotide sequence: TGTGCCAGCAGCTCGGCACAGAACACCGGGGAGCTGTTTTTT.

The rearrangement joins TRBV3-1 to TRBJ1-5; 7 bases are shared with TRBD1. The trim removed 4 bases at V and 6 bases at J, leaving 6 bases unmatched. Germline assignment: CDR1 LGHDT and CDR2 YNNKEL (reference sequence). There are 14 residues in the CDR3. The chain's CDR3 is CASSLATGVQPQHF. CDR3 DNA sequence: TGTGCCAGCAGCCTAGCAACAGGGGTTCAGCCCCAGCATTTT.

This clonotype was picked up many times. This rearrangement joins TRBV7-2 to TRBJ2-7; D not resolved. Trimming took off 2 bases at V and 6 bases at J, with 11 bases between the two ends. The CDR3 is made up of 13 amino acids. Germline CDR1 and CDR2: SGHTA and FQGNSA. CDR3 nucleotide sequence: TGTGCCAGCAGCTTAAATCGAGTCTCCGAGCAGTACTTC. Translating gives CASSLNRVSEQYF.

This clonotype was found a few times. The gene calls are TRBV12-5 and TRBJ2-1; possibly TRBD1 or TRBD2 for D (5 bases each). Germline CDR1 LGHNT, CDR2 FRNRAP. V was clipped by 8 bases and J by 1 base, with 9 bases between them. The CDR3 loop spans 13 amino acids. CDR3 amino acids: CASIWGSYNEQFF. The CDR3 DNA reads TGTGCTAGTATATGGGGGTCCTACAATGAGCAGTTCTTC.

In its sample, this clonotype was seen many times. This chain links TRBV6-6 with TRBJ1-2; D is unresolved. Germline CDR1 MNHNY, CDR2 SVGAGI (reference sequence). The germline V and J ends were trimmed by 0 bases and 7 bases, with 12 bases remaining between them. The CDR3 is made up of 14 amino acids. The CDR3 DNA reads as TGTGCCAGCAGTTACTCGTCGGGTTTAGGTGGCTACACCTTC. Translating it yields CASSYSSGLGGYTF.

In this sample, this clonotype turned up a few times. The gene calls are TRBV2 and TRBJ2-7; TRBD2 matches 10 bases. This CDR3 is 17 amino acids long. The junction had 9 bases not matched to a gene; V was cut back by 2 bases and J by 2 bases. Germline assignment: CDR1 SNHLY and CDR2 FYNNEI. This CDR3 reads CASSEWLAGGGAYEQYF. CDR3 DNA: TGTGCCAGCAGTGAATGGTTAGCGGGGGGCGGGGCCTACGAGCAGTACTTC.